The clone carrying this TCR beta chain came up many times. This sample was included in a study of blood T cells in healthy people across ages. The CDR3 has 14 amino acids. Germline CDR1 SNHLY, CDR2 FYNNEI. Trimming left V 3 bases short and J 10 bases short, with 16 bases between. Primers used in a second PCR of roughly 7 to 12 cycles were a sample-barcoded 5' primer and a J-beta primer mix. TCRdb used MiXCR to reprocess the 5' RACE reads, holding one entry per CDR3 protein. The data contain 600,000 or so distinct CDR3 sequences, around 31% of them singletons. The sequenced sample was blood. The V and J genes are TRBV2 and TRBJ2-1; D tentatively fits TRBD1 or TRBD2 (6 bases each). This sequence was found in a woman older than 75 in good health. The DNA of the CDR3 is TGTGCCAGCAGTGACCGGGGGCCTAGGAGCGAGCAGTTCTTC. This translates into CASSDRGPRSEQFF.